This entry features one T cell receptor (beta chain) sequence. Antigen specificity is unknown. This sample stems from a study of cytomegalovirus exposure and HLA in healthy donors. Overall study findings and caveats: The finding came from a later analysis; first-cohort TCR clusters tended to co-occur in the 110 or so validation repertoires. Listed as cytomegalovirus-associated were over 150 TCR beta chains.

This CDR3 is 15 amino acids long. V was cut by 5 bases and J by 4 bases, with 16 bases left in between. CDR1 SGHNT and CDR2 YYREEE come from the germline V gene (reference sequence). Clones were sequenced by immunoSEQ multiplex PCR, and TCRdb holds only the in-frame ones, with some missing. Of about 220,000 clones listed, approximately 87% are singletons. The clonotype originates from a man between 18 and 35 years old in good health and CMV-seronegative. Sample: PBMCs. The J gene is TRBJ2-1, the V gene TRBV5-4; possible D gene TRBD1, 6 bases. In nucleotides, the CDR3 is TGTGCCAGCAGGATGGACAGCCTACCTTACAATGAGCAGTTCTTC. It yields the protein CASRMDSLPYNEQFF.